The sequence of this T cell receptor beta chain was determined in a study of T cells in Graves' hyperthyroidism and ophthalmopathy. Trimming took 4 bases from V and 7 from J, leaving 13 bases between them. This CDR3 is built from 13 residues. Ten or more counts support this clonotype. Amplified TCR beta CDR3 regions came from RNA transcripts. An initial round of RT-PCR targeting the TCR CDR3 relied on the HTBI primer set. TCRdb re-called the multiplex PCR reads with MiXCR, one entry per CDR3 protein. The sample shows about 680,000 distinct CDR3 sequences, around a third of them seen only once. The rearrangement links TRBV12-3 or TRBV12-4 to TRBJ1-2; no clear D. This TCR came from a middle-aged woman with Graves' hyperthyroidism. Sequenced: blood. CDR3 loop: CASSSTGIVGYTF. In DNA form, the CDR3 reads TGTGCCAGCAGTTCGACGGGGATAGTTGGCTACACCTTC.